This note documents a single T cell receptor (beta chain) sequence. Its antigen is still unknown. The record originates from a study of T cells in Graves' hyperthyroidism and ophthalmopathy. Study information: The initial diagnosis was the point when peripheral blood was collected, ahead of any treatment. Overall study results and limits: Stable hyperthyroidism was told apart from ophthalmopathy by a model built on 13 V-J features. Most thyroid clonotypes that were expanded above 0.001 also turned up in blood.

This sample holds PBMCs from roughly 10 ml fresh peripheral blood. Researchers amplified the TCR beta CDR3 regions from RNA transcripts. The study used the HTBI primer set for a first-round RT-PCR of the TCR CDR3. TCRdb passed the multiplex PCR reads through MiXCR, listing each CDR3 protein once. The sample has around 400,000 distinct CDR3 sequences, approximately 16% seen once. This clonotype was obtained from a woman aged 55-75 years with Graves' ophthalmopathy. Specimen: blood.

The CDR3: CASRLTSGRATGELFF. The CDR3 DNA follows: TGTGCCAGCAGGTTGACTAGCGGGAGGGCCACCGGGGAGCTGTTTTTT. The genes are TRBV7-6 and TRBJ2-2, with 14 bases that match TRBD2. Germline V gene sequence: CDR1 SGHVS, CDR2 FNYEAQ. There are 16 residues in the CDR3. J lost 4 bases, V lost 6 bases, and 4 bases had no gene match. Full variable domain (outside the CDR3, taken from reference TRBV7-6 and TRBJ2-2): GAGVSQSPRYKVTKRGQDVALRCDPISGHVSLYWYRQALGQGPEFLTYFNYEAQQDKSGLPNDRFSAERPEGSISTLTIQRTEQRDSAMYRCASRLTSGRATGELFFGEGSRLTVL.